This T cell receptor beta chain was sequenced during a study of blood T cells in healthy people across ages. Germline CDR1 MNHNS, CDR2 SASEGT. J gave up 2 bases and V 8 bases, and 18 bases lay outside the gene matches. There are 18 residues in the CDR3. Then a second PCR, running roughly 7 to 11 cycles, was carried out with a sample-barcoded 5' primer and a J-beta primer mix. TCRdb re-derived calls from the 5' RACE reads in MiXCR, one entry per CDR3 protein. In the table there are just under 900,000 distinct CDR3 sequences, 29% of which are singletons. This receptor was obtained from a woman of 80 years or more in good health. The chain combines TRBV6-1 with TRBJ1-5; 7 bases line up with TRBD1. The sequencing sample was made of blood. The CDR3 reads CASGDMLQGNVRNQPQHF. The CDR3 DNA reads as TGTGCCAGCGGCGATATGTTACAGGGGAATGTTCGCAATCAGCCCCAGCATTTT.